Following are 18 T cell receptor beta chains from one sample sequenced in a study of blood T cell repertoires in COVID-19. TCRdb's table, derived via immunoSEQ multiplex PCR, lists solely in-frame clones and lacks some. The sample has 150,000 to 200,000 clones; 70% to 85% are singletons. The sequenced material came from peripheral blood. Receptor source: a middle-aged woman with COVID-19, enrolled during active disease.

This chain joins TRBV27 and TRBJ1-2; D is perhaps TRBD1 (6 bases). The CDR3 totals 16 residues. V lost 2 bases, J lost 3 bases, and 16 bases lay in between. Germline CDR1 reads MNHEY; CDR2 reads SMNVEV (reference sequence). The CDR3: CASSLRLGAGDYGYTF. CDR3 in DNA: TGTGCCAGCAGTTTACGCCTCGGGGCAGGGGACTATGGCTACACCTTC.

This sequence joins TRBV18 and TRBJ2-7, with 7 bases lining up with TRBD1. Trimming cost V 2 bases and J 3 bases; bases outside gene matches: 7. Germline CDR1 and CDR2: KGHSH and LQKENI. The CDR3 consists of 15 residues. The CDR3 nucleotides read TGTGCCAGCTCACCATACGGGACAGCTCGCTACGAGCAGTACTTC. It encodes CASSPYGTARYEQYF.

This clone has ten or more counts. The chain couples TRBV5-5 to TRBJ2-2; 7 positions match TRBD1. After removal of 2 bases from V and 4 bases from J, the junction contained 2 bases not matched to a gene. The CDR3 is made up of 14 amino acids. Germline CDR1 SGHKS, CDR2 YYEKEE (reference sequence). This CDR3 is CASSLGTATGELFF. The CDR3 DNA reads as TGTGCCAGCAGCTTAGGGACAGCCACCGGGGAGCTGTTTTTT.

This clone showed up just a few times. The rearrangement joins TRBV2 to TRBJ1-2, with D maybe TRBD1 (6 bases). V was trimmed by 6 bases and J by 7 bases, leaving 18 bases between them. Germline assignment: CDR1 SNHLY and CDR2 FYNNEI. This CDR3 is built from 14 residues. CDR3 protein: CASSDNRELGGYTF. The DNA for the CDR3 is TGTGCCAGCAGCGATAACAGGGAGCTGGGTGGCTACACCTTC.

The chain combines TRBV7-2 with TRBJ1-4, with 7 bases fitting TRBD1. This CDR3 has 14 amino acids. Germline V lookup: CDR1 SGHTA, CDR2 FQGNSA. V trimming: 5 bases; J trimming: 6 bases; junction bases outside the gene matches: 6. The CDR3 sequence is CASSPDRVDEKLFF. The CDR3 coding sequence is TGTGCCAGCAGCCCCGACAGGGTGGATGAAAAACTGTTTTTT.

This clone was seen once. The rearrangement joins TRBV19 to TRBJ2-7, with TRBD1 as a possible D gene (7 bases). The CDR3 length is 14 residues. CDR1 and CDR2 (germline): LNHDA, SQIVND (reference sequence). Trimming removed 5 bases from V and 1 base from J, with 12 bases in between. The CDR3 bases are TGTGCCAGTAGTCCCAGGGGGGAGTCCTACGAGCAGTACTTC. This encodes CASSPRGESYEQYF.

The rearrangement uses TRBV7-3 and TRBJ2-7; 13 nucleotides line up with TRBD2. Germline V CDR1 and CDR2: SGHTA, FQGTGA. After removal of 5 bases from V and 4 bases from J, the junction contained 5 bases not matched to a gene. The length of the CDR3 is 15 residues. The CDR3 protein is CASSPGLAGVYEQYF. The CDR3 nucleotides read TGTGCCAGCAGCCCCGGACTAGCGGGAGTTTACGAGCAGTACTTC. Using reference TRBV7-3 and TRBJ2-7 for the parts outside the CDR3, the full variable domain is GAGVSQTPSNKVTEKGKYVELRCDPISGHTALYWYRQSLGQGPEFLIYFQGTGAADDSGLPNDRFFAVRPEGSVSTLKIQRTERGDSAVYLCASSPGLAGVYEQYFGPGTRLTVT.

V is TRBV13 and J is TRBJ1-1; TRBD1 agrees at 8 bases. Germline CDR1 is PRHDT and CDR2 is FYEKMQ (reference sequence). This CDR3 is 14 amino acids long. Trimming removed 4 bases from V and 6 bases from J; junction bases left unmatched: 7. The CDR3 bases are TGTGCCAGCAGCTCCAACGACAGGGGACCTGAAGCTTTCTTT. Translating gives CASSSNDRGPEAFF.

V is TRBV27 and J is TRBJ2-2, with TRBD2 matching over 13 bases. Trimming took 5 bases from V and 5 from J; bases not matched to a gene: 5. Germline V lookup: CDR1 MNHEY, CDR2 SMNVEV (reference sequence). CDR3 length equals 16 residues. CDR3 sequence: CASSPPGLAGTGELFF. CDR3 nucleotides: TGTGCCAGCAGTCCTCCGGGACTAGCGGGGACCGGGGAGCTGTTTTTT.

In its sample, this clone was seen a few times. The CDR3 reads CASSTGFYEQYF. In nucleotides, the CDR3 is TGTGCCAGCAGTACAGGTTTCTACGAGCAGTACTTC. The chain joins TRBV12-3 or TRBV12-4 to TRBJ2-7; TRBD1 is a possible D gene (5 bases). V was cut by 5 bases and J by 3 bases, with 8 bases left in between. CDR3 size: 12 residues.

The chain has TRBV9 and TRBJ2-2; possibly TRBD2 for D (6 bases). The V end was cut by 4 bases, the J end by 4 bases, with 17 bases between. The CDR3 contains 16 residues. CDR1 SGDLS and CDR2 YYNGEE come from the germline V gene. The CDR3 nucleotides are TGTGCCAGCAGCCCACGGGGGTGGGGGAGCACCGGGGAGCTGTTTTTT. Encoded protein: CASSPRGWGSTGELFF.

A few counts support this clone. The chain combines TRBV18 with TRBJ1-2; perhaps TRBD1 as D (5 bases). Germline V gene lookup returns CDR1 KGHSH and CDR2 LQKENI. This CDR3 has 14 amino acids. V dropped 3 bases and J dropped 5 bases, with 13 bases sitting between them. The CDR3 reads CASSPVPQGYGYTF. CDR3 DNA: TGTGCCAGCTCACCCGTACCCCAGGGATATGGCTACACCTTC.

The chain uses TRBV7-6 and TRBJ1-2, with D possibly matching TRBD1 (6 bases). The germline CDR1 and CDR2 sequences are SGHVS and FNYEAQ. The CDR3 loop spans 13 amino acids. Trimming left V 4 bases short and J 8 bases short, with 14 bases between. This CDR3 is CASSSGDMSGYTF. The CDR3 DNA is TGTGCCAGCAGCTCAGGGGATATGAGCGGCTACACCTTC.

V gene TRBV19 combines with J gene TRBJ1-2; D might be TRBD1 (5 bases). The CDR3 consists of 14 residues. The V gene's germline CDR1 is LNHDA and CDR2 SQIVND (reference sequence). Trimming cost V 7 bases and J 4 bases, with 16 bases left between them. The CDR3 here is CASTIGGTPYGYTF. The CDR3 DNA reads TGTGCCAGTACCATCGGTGGGACTCCCTATGGCTACACCTTC.

The V and J genes are TRBV4-1 and TRBJ2-1; D is uncertain. The CDR3 is made up of 15 amino acids. Germline-derived CDR1 and CDR2 are MGHRA and YSYEKL. The V gene lost 1 base and the J gene lost 2 bases, with 9 bases spanning the gap. The CDR3 loop is CASSQARNTYNEQFF. CDR3 sequence (DNA): TGCGCCAGCAGCCAAGCCAGGAACACCTACAATGAGCAGTTCTTC.

The CDR3 loop reads CASSLVRSGKKTGELFF. CDR3 nucleotide sequence: TGTGCCAGCAGCTTGGTGAGGAGCGGGAAGAAGACCGGGGAGCTGTTTTTT. This sequence joins TRBV5-8 and TRBJ2-2; 7 nucleotides agree with TRBD2. The V gene end was trimmed by 0 bases and the J gene end by 5 bases; junction bases not matched to a gene: 10. This CDR3 has 17 residues. Germline V gene data show CDR1 as SGHTS and CDR2 as YDEGEE.

This clone came up a few times. This sequence joins TRBV3-1 (or the pseudogene TRBV3-2) and TRBJ1-2; possibly TRBD1 for D (5 bases). The V and J ends lost 0 bases and 5 bases respectively, with 10 bases between them. The CDR3 has 14 residues. The germline V gene encodes CDR1 LGHDT and CDR2 YNNKEL (reference sequence). In DNA form, the CDR3 reads TGTGCCAGCAGCCAAGATAAGGGGATTTATGGCTACACCTTC. It yields the protein CASSQDKGIYGYTF.

V gene TRBV14 combines with J gene TRBJ1-6; TRBD1 matches 8 bases. Germline loops: CDR1 SGHDN, CDR2 FVKESK. V trimming: 6 bases; J trimming: 8 bases; junction bases outside the gene matches: 6. CDR3 length equals 14 residues. The CDR3 DNA reads as TGTGCCAGCAGATCCAGGGGGCTGGATTCACCCCTCCACTTT. Its translation: CASRSRGLDSPLHF.